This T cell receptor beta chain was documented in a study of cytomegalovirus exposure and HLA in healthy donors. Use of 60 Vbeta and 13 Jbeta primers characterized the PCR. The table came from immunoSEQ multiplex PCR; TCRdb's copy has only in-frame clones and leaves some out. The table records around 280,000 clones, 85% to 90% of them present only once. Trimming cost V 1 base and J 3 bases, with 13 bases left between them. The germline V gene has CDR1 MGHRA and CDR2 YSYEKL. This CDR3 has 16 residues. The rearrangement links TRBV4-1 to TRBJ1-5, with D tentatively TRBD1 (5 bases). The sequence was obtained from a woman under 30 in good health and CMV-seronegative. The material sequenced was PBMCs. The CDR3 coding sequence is TGCGCCAGCAGCCAAGCCATCCCAGGGAACAATCAGCCCCAGCATTTT. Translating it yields CASSQAIPGNNQPQHF.